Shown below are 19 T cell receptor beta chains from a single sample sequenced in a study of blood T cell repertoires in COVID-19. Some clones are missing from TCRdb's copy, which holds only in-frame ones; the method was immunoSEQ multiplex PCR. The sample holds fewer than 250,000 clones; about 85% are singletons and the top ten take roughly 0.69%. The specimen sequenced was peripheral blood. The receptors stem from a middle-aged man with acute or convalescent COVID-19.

The CDR3 DNA is TGTGCCAGCAGCGGGAGTGCGGGAGGGCAGCAGTACTTC. Translated, it gives CASSGSAGGQQYF. The genes are TRBV11-3 and TRBJ2-7; TRBD2 aligns across 9 bases. The length of the CDR3 is 13 residues. From germline, CDR1 is SGHNT and CDR2 YENEEA. With V trimmed by 5 bases and J by 8 bases, 7 bases remained unmatched.

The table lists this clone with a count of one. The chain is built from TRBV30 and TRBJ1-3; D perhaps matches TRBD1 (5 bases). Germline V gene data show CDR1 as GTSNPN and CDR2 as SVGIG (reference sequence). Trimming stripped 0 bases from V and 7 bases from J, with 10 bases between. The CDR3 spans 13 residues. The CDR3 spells CAWSVGRGNTIYF. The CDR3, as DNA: TGTGCCTGGAGTGTCGGGAGGGGCAACACCATATATTTT.

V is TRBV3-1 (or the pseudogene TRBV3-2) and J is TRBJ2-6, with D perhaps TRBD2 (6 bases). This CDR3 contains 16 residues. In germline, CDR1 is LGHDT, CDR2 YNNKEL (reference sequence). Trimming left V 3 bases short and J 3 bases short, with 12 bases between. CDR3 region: CASSHLFGSGANVLTF. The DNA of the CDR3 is TGTGCCAGCAGCCACCTATTCGGGAGTGGGGCCAACGTCCTGACTTTC.

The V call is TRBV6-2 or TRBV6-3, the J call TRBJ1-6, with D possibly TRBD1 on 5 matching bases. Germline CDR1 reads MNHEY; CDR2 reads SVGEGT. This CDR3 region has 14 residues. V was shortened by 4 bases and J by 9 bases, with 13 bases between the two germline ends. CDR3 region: CASSFGGSGSPLHF. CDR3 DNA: TGTGCCAGCAGTTTCGGGGGTTCGGGTTCACCCCTCCACTTT.

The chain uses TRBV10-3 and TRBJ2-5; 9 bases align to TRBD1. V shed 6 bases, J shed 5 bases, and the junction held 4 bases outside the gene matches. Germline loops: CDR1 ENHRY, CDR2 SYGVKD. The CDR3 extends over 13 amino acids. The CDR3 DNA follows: TGTGCCATCAGCCTGACAGGGGGGGAGACCCAGTACTTC. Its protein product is CAISLTGGETQYF.

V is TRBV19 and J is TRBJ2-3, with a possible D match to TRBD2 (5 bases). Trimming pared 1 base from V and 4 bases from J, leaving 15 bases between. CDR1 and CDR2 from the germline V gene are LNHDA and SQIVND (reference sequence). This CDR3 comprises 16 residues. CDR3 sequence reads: CASSIVAGGSSDTQYF. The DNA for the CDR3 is TGTGCCAGTAGTATAGTAGCAGGAGGTAGCTCAGATACGCAGTATTTT.

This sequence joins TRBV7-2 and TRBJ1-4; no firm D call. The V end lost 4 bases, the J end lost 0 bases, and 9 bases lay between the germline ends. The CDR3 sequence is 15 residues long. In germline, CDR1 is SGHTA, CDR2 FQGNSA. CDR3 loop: CASSSSGTTNEKLFF. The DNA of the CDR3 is TGTGCCAGCAGCTCCTCCGGGACAACTAATGAAAAACTGTTTTTT.

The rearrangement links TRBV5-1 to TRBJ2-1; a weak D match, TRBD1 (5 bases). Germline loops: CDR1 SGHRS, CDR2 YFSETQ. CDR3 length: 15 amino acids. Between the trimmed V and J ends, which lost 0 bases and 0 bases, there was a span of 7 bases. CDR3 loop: CASSLGQSSYNEQFF. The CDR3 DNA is TGCGCCAGCAGCTTGGGACAGTCCTCCTACAATGAGCAGTTCTTC.

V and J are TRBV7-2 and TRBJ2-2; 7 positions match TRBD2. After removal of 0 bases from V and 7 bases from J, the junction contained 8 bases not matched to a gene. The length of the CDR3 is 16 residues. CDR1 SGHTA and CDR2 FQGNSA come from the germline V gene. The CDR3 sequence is CASSLALGLSGGELFF. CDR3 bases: TGTGCCAGCAGCTTAGCGTTGGGACTATCGGGCGGGGAGCTGTTTTTT.

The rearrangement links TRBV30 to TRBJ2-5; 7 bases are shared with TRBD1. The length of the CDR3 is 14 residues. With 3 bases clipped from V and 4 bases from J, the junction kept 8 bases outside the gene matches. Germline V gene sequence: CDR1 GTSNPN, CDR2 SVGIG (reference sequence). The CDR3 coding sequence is TGTGCCTGGAGGAGGGGGCAGGGTGGAGAGACCCAGTACTTC. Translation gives CAWRRGQGGETQYF.

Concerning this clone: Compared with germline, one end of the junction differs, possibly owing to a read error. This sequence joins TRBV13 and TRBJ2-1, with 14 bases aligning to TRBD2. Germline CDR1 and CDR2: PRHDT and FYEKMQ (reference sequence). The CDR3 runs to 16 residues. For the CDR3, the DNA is TGTGCCAGCAGCTCACCGGGACTAGCGGGGGAGAATGGGCAGTTCTTC. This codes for CASSSPGLAGENGQFF.

CDR3 DNA: TGCAGTGCTAGTGGGACAGGGGGGTTTAGGAATCAGCCCCAGCATTTT. Protein product: CSASGTGGFRNQPQHF. This chain joins TRBV20-1 and TRBJ1-5; 11 nucleotides line up with TRBD1. Germline loops: CDR1 DFQATT, CDR2 SNEGSKA (reference sequence). The CDR3 covers 16 residues. V lost 3 bases, J lost 4 bases, and 8 bases stayed unmatched.

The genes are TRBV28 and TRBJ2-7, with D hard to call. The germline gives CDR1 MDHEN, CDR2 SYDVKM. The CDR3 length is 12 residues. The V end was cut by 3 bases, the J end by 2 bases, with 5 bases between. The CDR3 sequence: CASSLGAYEQYF. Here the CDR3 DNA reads TGTGCCAGCAGTTTGGGCGCCTACGAGCAGTACTTC.

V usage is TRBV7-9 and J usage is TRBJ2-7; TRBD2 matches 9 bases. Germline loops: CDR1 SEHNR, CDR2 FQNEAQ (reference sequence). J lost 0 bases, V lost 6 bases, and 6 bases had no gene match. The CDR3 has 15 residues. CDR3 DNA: TGTGCCAGCAGTCGACTAGCGGAGATCTCCTACGAGCAGTACTTC. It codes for CASSRLAEISYEQYF.

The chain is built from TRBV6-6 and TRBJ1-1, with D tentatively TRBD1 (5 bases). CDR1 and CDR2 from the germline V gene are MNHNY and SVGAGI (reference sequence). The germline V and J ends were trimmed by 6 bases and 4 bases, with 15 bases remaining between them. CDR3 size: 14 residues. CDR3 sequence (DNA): TGTGCCAGCAGGGCCGGGGGGAGGCGCACTGAAGCTTTCTTT. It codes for CASRAGGRRTEAFF.

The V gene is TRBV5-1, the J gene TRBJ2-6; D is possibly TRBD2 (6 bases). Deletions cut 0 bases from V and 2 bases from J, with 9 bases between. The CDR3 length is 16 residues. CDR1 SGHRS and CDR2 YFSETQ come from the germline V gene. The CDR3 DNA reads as TGCGCCAGCAGCTTGGCGGGGGACCCTGGGGCCAACGTCCTGACTTTC. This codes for CASSLAGDPGANVLTF. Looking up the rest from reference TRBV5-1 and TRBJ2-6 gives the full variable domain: KAGVTQTPRYLIKTRGQQVTLSCSPISGHRSVSWYQQTPGQGLQFLFEYFSETQRNKGNFPGRFSGRQFSNSRSEMNVSTLELGDSALYLCASSLAGDPGANVLTFGAGSRLTVL.

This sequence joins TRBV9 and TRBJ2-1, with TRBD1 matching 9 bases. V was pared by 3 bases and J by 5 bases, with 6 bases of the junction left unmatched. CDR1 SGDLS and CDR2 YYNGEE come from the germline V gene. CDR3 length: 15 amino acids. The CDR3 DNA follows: TGTGCCAGCAGCGCTTCCCGACAGGGGGACAATGAGCAGTTCTTC. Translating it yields CASSASRQGDNEQFF.

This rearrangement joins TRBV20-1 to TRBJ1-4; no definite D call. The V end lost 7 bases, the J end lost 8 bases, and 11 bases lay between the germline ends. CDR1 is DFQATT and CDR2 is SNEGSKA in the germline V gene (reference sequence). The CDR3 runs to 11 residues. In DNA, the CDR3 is TGCAGTGTAGAGAGGCAAGAAAAACTGTTTTTT. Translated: CSVERQEKLFF.

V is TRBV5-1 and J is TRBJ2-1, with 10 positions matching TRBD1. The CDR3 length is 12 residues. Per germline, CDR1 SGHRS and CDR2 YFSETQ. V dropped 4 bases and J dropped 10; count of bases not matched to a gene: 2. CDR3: CASSLTGGEQFF. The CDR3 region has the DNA TGCGCCAGCAGCCTGACAGGGGGCGAGCAGTTCTTC.